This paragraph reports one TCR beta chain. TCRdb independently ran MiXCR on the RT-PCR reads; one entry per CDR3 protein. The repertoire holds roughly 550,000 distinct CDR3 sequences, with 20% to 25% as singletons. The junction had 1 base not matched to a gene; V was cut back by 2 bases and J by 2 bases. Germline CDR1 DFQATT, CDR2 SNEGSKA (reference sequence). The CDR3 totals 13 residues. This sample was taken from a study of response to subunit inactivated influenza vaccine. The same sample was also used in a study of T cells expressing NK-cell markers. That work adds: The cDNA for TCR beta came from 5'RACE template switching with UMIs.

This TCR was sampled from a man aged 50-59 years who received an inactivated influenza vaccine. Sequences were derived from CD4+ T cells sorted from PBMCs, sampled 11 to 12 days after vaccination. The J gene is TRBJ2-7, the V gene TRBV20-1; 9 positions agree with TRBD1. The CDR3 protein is CSARRTGAYEQYF. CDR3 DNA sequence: TGCAGTGCTAGAAGGACAGGGGCCTACGAGCAGTACTTC.